This T cell receptor beta chain is drawn from a study of control samples from healthy donors and cancer patients (dated by TCRdb to 2018 to 2020). The receptor library was made with the immunoSEQ multiplex PCR assay. Entries here come from immuneACCESS through TCRdb and include only in-frame sequences with V and J called. Some clones fail to appear in such tables; in the studies checked, an unresolved V gene covers under half of the shortfall, and the cause of the remainder is unknown. The sample has 55,000 to 85,000 clones on record, nearly 90% of them singletons. Around a fifth of the sample comes from the top ten. This clone was seen just once. Its antigen is not yet known. No qualities accompany the bases; no much larger clone lies one base away. Deletion took 0 bases off V and 3 bases off J, with a span of 14 bases between the germline ends. The CDR3 sequence holds 16 residues, the cysteine and phenylalanine included. This entry keeps only the CDR3 DNA: 48 bases, framed from base 1. The germline V gene (reference sequence) sets CDR1 to LNHNV and CDR2 to YYDKDF.

This receptor chain uses TRBV15 and TRBJ1-2; the D segment could be TRBD1, given 5 matching bases. Material for sequencing was PBMCs. This TCR came from a man in his 60s with lung cancer. The CDR3: CATSRDKGSGDYGYTF. The DNA is TGTGCCACCAGCAGAGATAAGGGGTCGGGTGACTATGGCTACACCTTC.